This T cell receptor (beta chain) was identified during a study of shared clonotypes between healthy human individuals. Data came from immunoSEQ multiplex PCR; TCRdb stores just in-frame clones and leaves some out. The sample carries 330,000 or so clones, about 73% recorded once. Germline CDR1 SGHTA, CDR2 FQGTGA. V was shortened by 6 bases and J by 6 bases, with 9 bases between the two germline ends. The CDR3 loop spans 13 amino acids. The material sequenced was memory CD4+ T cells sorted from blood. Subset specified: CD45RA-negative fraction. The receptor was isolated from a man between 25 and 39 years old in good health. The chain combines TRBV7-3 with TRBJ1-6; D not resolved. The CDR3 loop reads CASSREFNSPLHF. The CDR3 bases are TGTGCCAGCAGTCGGGAGTTTAATTCACCCCTCCACTTT. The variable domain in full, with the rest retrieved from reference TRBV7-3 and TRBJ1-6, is GAGVSQTPSNKVTEKGKYVELRCDPISGHTALYWYRQSLGQGPEFLIYFQGTGAADDSGLPNDRFFAVRPEGSVSTLKIQRTERGDSAVYLCASSREFNSPLHFGNGTRLTVT.